Following are 2 T cell receptor beta chains from one sample sequenced in a study of CD8+CD57+ T cells in acquired aplastic anemia. Genomic DNA templated the TCR beta VDJ and CDR3 profiling. MiXCR was run by TCRdb on the reads, yielding one entry per CDR3 protein. The sample records some 280,000 distinct CDR3 sequences, roughly 50% being singletons. Material for sequencing was sorted CD4+, CD8+, or CD8+CD57+ T cells (not recorded which) from PBMCs. Receptors were obtained from a human donor with severe aplastic anemia or a healthy control (not recorded which).

The V gene is TRBV6-5, the J gene TRBJ1-4, with TRBD1 matching 11 bases. The CDR3 totals 16 residues. The trim removed 6 bases at V and 4 bases at J, leaving 7 bases unmatched. From germline, CDR1 is MNHEY and CDR2 SVGAGI. For the CDR3, the DNA is TGTGCCAGCAGGGACAGGGGGCTAGGCCATAATGAAAAACTGTTTTTT. Residues: CASRDRGLGHNEKLFF.

The chain has TRBV20-1 and TRBJ2-1, with TRBD2 identical over 11 bases. J was trimmed by 3 bases and V by 0 bases; bases with no gene match: 4. The CDR3 covers 16 residues. Looked up from germline, CDR1 is DFQATT and CDR2 is SNEGSKA (reference sequence). CDR3 sequence: CSARDVGTSGYNEQFF. The DNA of the CDR3 is TGCAGTGCTAGAGATGTCGGGACTAGCGGCTACAATGAGCAGTTCTTC.